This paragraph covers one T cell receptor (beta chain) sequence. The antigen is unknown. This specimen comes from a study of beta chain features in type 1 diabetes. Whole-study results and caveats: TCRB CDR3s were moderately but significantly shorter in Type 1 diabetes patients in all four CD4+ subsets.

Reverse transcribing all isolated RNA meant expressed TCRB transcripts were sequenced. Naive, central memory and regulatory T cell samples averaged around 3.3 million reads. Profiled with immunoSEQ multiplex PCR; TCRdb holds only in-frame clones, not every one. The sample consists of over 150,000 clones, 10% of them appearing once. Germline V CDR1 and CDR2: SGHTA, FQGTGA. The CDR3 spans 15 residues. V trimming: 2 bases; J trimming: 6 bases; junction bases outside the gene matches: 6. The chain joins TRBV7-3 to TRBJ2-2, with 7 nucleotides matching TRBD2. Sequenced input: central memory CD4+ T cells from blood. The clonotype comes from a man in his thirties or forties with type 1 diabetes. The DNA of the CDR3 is TGTGCCAGCAGCTTAGCGGGAGAAGGGCCCGGGGAGCTGTTTTTT. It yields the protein CASSLAGEGPGELFF.